A selection of T cell receptor beta chains follows, all from one sample in a study of cytomegalovirus exposure and HLA in healthy donors. The method was immunoSEQ multiplex PCR; TCRdb's version includes in-frame clones alone and lacks a portion of them. The sample includes fewer than 250,000 clones, under 85% of them seen just once. The source material was PBMCs. The receptors derive from a woman aged 45-60 years in good health and CMV-seropositive. The CDR3 runs from the conserved cysteine through the conserved F or W. D genes are given only for firm matches. Clone size is shown for a subset of rows, as once, few, many or a class of expanded clone.

abundance | d_gene | j_gene | v_gene | CDR3aa | CDR3nt
. | . | TRBJ2-7 | TRBV5-1 | CASSLETESSYEQYF | TGCGCCAGCAGCTTGGAGACAGAAAGCTCCTACGAGCAGTACTTC
once | . | TRBJ1-5 | TRBV19 | CASTPRAGDNQPQHF | TGTGCCAGTACCCCGAGGGCAGGGGACAATCAGCCCCAGCATTTT
. | . | TRBJ2-2 | TRBV11-3 | CASSFLGGSNTGELFF | TGTGCCAGCAGCTTCCTCGGGGGTTCGAACACCGGGGAGCTGTTTTTT
. | TRBD1 | TRBJ1-2 | TRBV5-1 | CASSLGDRGLNYGYTF | TGCGCCAGCAGCTTGGGGGACAGGGGGCTCAACTATGGCTACACCTTC
once | . | TRBJ2-3 | TRBV7-7 | CASSLGEVYTDTQYF | TGTGCCAGCAGCTTAGGGGAGGTATACACAGATACGCAGTATTTT
. | TRBD1 | TRBJ1-3 | TRBV7-8 | CASSPRRQGLNTIYF | TGTGCCAGCAGCCCCCGGAGACAGGGATTAAACACCATATATTTT
. | . | TRBJ1-1 | TRBV18 | CASSPLGRDTRDNTEAFF | TGTGCCAGCTCACCACTGGGCCGGGACACCCGAGACAACACTGAAGCTTTCTTT
. | TRBD1 | TRBJ2-7 | TRBV9 | CASSRQTGAFSYEQYF | TGTGCCAGCAGCAGACAGACAGGGGCCTTTTCCTACGAGCAGTACTTC
. | TRBD1 | TRBJ1-4 | TRBV19 | CASRTGVFSTNEKLFF | TGTGCCAGTCGAACAGGGGTTTTTTCGACTAATGAAAAACTGTTTTTT
. | TRBD2 | TRBJ2-7 | TRBV25-1 | CASRAAGGFYEQYF | TGTGCCAGCAGAGCAGCGGGGGGATTTTACGAGCAGTACTTC
. | . | TRBJ1-3 | TRBV5-1 | CASSLGATVSGNTIYF | TGCGCCAGCAGCTTGGGGGCCACCGTCTCTGGAAACACCATATATTTT
few | TRBD1 | TRBJ2-7 | TRBV6-1 | CAITDRGLSYEQYF | TGTGCCATTACGGACAGGGGCCTCTCCTACGAGCAGTACTTC
once | . | TRBJ2-5 | TRBV5-8 | CASSYRLIGTPVTQYF | TGTGCCAGCAGTTACCGGTTGATTGGTACCCCTGTGACCCAGTACTTC
. | . | TRBJ2-7 | TRBV11-2 | CASSFSSPAYEQYF | TGTGCCAGCAGCTTTAGTTCGCCGGCCTACGAGCAGTACTTC
many | . | TRBJ1-1 | TRBV11-2 | CASSQNRANTEAFF | TGTGCCAGCAGCCAAAACAGGGCGAACACTGAAGCTTTCTTT